This TCR beta chain was retrieved from a study of T cell changes during pregnancy in multiple sclerosis. This clone was recorded once. Germline V CDR1 and CDR2: MNHNS, SASEGT. Between the trimmed V and J ends, which lost 4 bases and 3 bases, there was a span of 10 bases. This CDR3 is built from 14 residues. TCRdb's table, derived via immunoSEQ multiplex PCR, lists solely in-frame clones and lacks some. This sample yields tens of thousands of clones, of which around 90% are seen a single time; approximately 0.9% belongs to the top ten. This chain connects TRBV6-1 to TRBJ1-5; D is possibly TRBD1 (5 bases). The sample consisted of peripheral blood, taken before pregnancy. This clonotype originated in a female donor with multiple sclerosis, enrolled in a pregnancy study. The CDR3 DNA is TGTGCCAGCAGTGGCAGACAGTACAATCAGCCCCAGCATTTT. The encoded protein is CASSGRQYNQPQHF.